This TCR beta chain was sequenced in a study of cytomegalovirus exposure and HLA in healthy donors (dated by TCRdb to the late 2010s). About the full investigation: An earlier analysis of 587 of the donors reported 250 to 350 Gb of sequence data and 117 million unique TCR beta sequences from about 200 million T cells. About 300 gigabases of sequencing data and approximately 85 million unique TCR sequences were included in an early release covering roughly 700 HLA-typed donors. Among the 398 genotyped donors, around 79% belonged to the genetic ancestry cluster associated with self-reported Caucasian donors. The study was designed to test whether signatures of past pathogen exposure could be identified by cataloging public T cell receptors. Using immunosequencing, the study profiled T cell repertoires from 500 to 800 subjects and related those repertoires to cytomegalovirus serostatus. A separate validation cohort of over a hundred different subjects was used in addition to the approximately 610-subject first cohort. To predict cytomegalovirus infection status, the study brought together high-throughput TCR immunosequencing, statistical association of individual TCRs with disease status, and machine learning. A later analysis re-examined previously published TCR beta repertoires from about 670 donors and added high-resolution HLA genotyping to investigate patterns of TCR occurrence. In the later analysis, no new phenotypic data were used to find candidate immune exposures; instead, reliance was placed on TCR beta sequences and their occurrence across donors. To decide whether each TCR beta V gene segment behaved as functional or pseudogenic, an earlier analysis of approximately 590 of the donors relied on high-throughput TCR beta sequencing. Donor age, sex, ethnicity and CMV serostatus were collected together with the repertoire data. Genome-wide SNP genotypes for about 65% of the roughly 700 donors were used in a later genetic analysis, which treated that subset as a discovery cohort. All discovery cohort repertoires had been generated on a single sequencing platform. Both class I and class II loci were covered by HLA typing, at four-digit resolution. The number of typed donors differed by locus: about 620-640 for A, B, C, DRB1 and DQB1; about 520 for DQA1; 606 for DPA1; and some 450 for DPB1. Roughly 5 DR-DQ haplotypes were handled as single units for association and clustering, since linkage in the cohort was strong. Among 398 genotyped donors of the cohort, an average of around 240,000 unique TCR beta nucleotide sequences were sequenced per donor, around a sixth of them non-productive.

Remarks on this clone: Its binding antigen is unknown. It has no much larger one-base neighbor in the sample; base qualities were not kept.

What the study reported, not specific to this receptor: A group of highly shared sequence variants was considered likely to be a technical artifact of the sequencing pipeline. Only TCR beta chains were sequenced in this cohort, and the absence of alpha or paired-chain data limited detectable features. According to the authors, the approach could potentially be generalized to other disease states and immunological phenotypes. Some IMGT-functional V segments, including TRBV6-2 and TRBV6-3, could not be distinguished by the 87-base-pair reads and were therefore excluded. In a later genetic analysis, fewer N-insertions in productive TCRs were reported among donors in an Asian-associated ancestry cluster than the roughly 640-donor mean. Because counts were too low, fewer than 20 rarely observed V segments, including chromosome 9 orphons, were excluded from the earlier analysis of about 500 of the donors. In both the original and validation cohorts, the classifier was reported to diagnose cytomegalovirus status with high specificity and sensitivity. A later genetic analysis associated a missense DCLRE1C variant with V-gene and J-gene trimming of TCR beta chains, and an independent cohort replicated the association. A total of 150 or so TCR beta chains were listed by the study as associated with cytomegalovirus. In an earlier analysis of about 540 of the donors, most TCR beta V segments were observed in productive rearrangements about 90% or about 30% of the time, broadly matching IMGT annotations. A further reported finding was that TCR beta sequences accurately predicted the HLA-A and HLA-B alleles for most subjects in the first cohort. The only immune exposure information available for the cohort was CMV serostatus. Because some donors lacked HLA typing at each locus, the association tests relied only on the typed subset. A later analysis associated 17,000 or so TCR beta sequences with specific HLA alleles at a false discovery rate of 0.05. Linkage disequilibrium might explain the correlated functional status among segregating V segments, but an unknown experimental factor could not be excluded. Presence/absence analyses assumed roughly uniform sequencing depth across donors, an assumption that may not hold. A later analysis reported that several top co-occurrence clusters appeared linked to parvovirus B19, influenza, CMV and Epstein-Barr virus. In a later analysis, TCR association rates were found to vary across HLA loci, with the most associated TCRs seen for DRB1 alleles and the fewest for HLA-C alleles. In a later analysis, HLA-associated TCR beta chains showed more clonal expansion and lower generation probabilities than non-associated chains that were equally common. According to a later analysis, most CMV-associated TCR beta chains appeared to be HLA-restricted, and the HLA associations seemed to be driven largely by CMV exposure. In vitro tests confirmed that a few of the cytomegalovirus-associated TCR beta chains recognize cytomegalovirus antigens. Assigning TCR associations to individual alleles was difficult when HLA alleles, especially DR and DQ, strongly co-occurred. Most TCR sequences were seen in very few donors, while some public TCRs were found in many individuals.

Libraries were built with the immunoSEQ multiplex PCR assay. For the multiplex PCR, a mixture combining 60 forward primers for TCR Vbeta segments and 13 reverse primers for TCR Jbeta segments was used. A multiplex PCR assay on genomic DNA amplified the CDR3 region of rearranged TCR beta genes. On the Illumina HiSeq System, the amplified TCR beta libraries were sequenced as 87-base-pair reads. Processing in the source paper ran as follows. In a later analysis, tens of millions of unique TCR beta chains were counted across the approximately 670 repertoires, and around 10 million of these chains were shared by at least two donors. Raw reads were error-corrected and collapsed into unique sequences with a nearest-neighbor algorithm that merged closely related sequences to remove PCR and sequencing errors. Alignment of CDR3 sequences to IMGT reference sequences was used to assign V, D and J gene segments. Each retained sequence needed at least a six-nucleotide match to both a V gene segment and a J gene segment. Rearrangements were called productive when the CDR3 lacked stop codons and stayed in frame with V and J; all others were non-productive. Following IMGT convention, CDR3 was defined as the stretch from the second conserved V-encoded cysteine to the conserved J-encoded phenylalanine. In an earlier analysis of around 570 of the donors, sequences lacking an unambiguous match to a single V gene segment were excluded. An earlier analysis of a few hundred of the donors classified V segments as functional when productive rearrangements were above 56.7% and as segregating when the standard deviation between donors was above 5%. To diagnose cytomegalovirus status from the catalog of TCR beta chain sequences, a statistical classification framework was built. A later analysis assigned V and J genes by comparing TCR nucleotide sequences with IMGT/GENE-DB human TR gene sequences. In a later analysis, CDR3 sequences and most-parsimonious VDJ recombination scenarios were assigned using the TCRdist pipeline. A later analysis defined each TCR beta chain by its CDR3 amino acid sequence plus V-gene family, and excluded reads lacking a unique V-gene family. In a later analysis, 500 to 650 highly shared, low-generation-probability nucleotide sequences were removed to address suspected cross-contamination and a sequencing artifact. In a later analysis, a clonal expansion index was calculated for each public chain from normalized within-repertoire ranks of inferred template counts. In a later analysis, generation probabilities were computed with a VDJ recombination model fitted to out-of-frame rearrangements, and the resulting probabilities were checked against IGoR. Hypergeometric tests were used in a later analysis to score TCR-TCR, TCR-HLA and TCR-CMV co-occurrence, with a repertoire-size bias correction applied to the TCR pairs. A later analysis estimated false discovery rates by permuting HLA or CMV assignments 20 times. In a later analysis, co-occurring TCRs were grouped with DBSCAN, and TCRdist sequence similarity was added when clustering was performed within HLA-allele-positive subsets. Repertoires with fewer than 30,000 or more than 120,000 public chains were left out of co-occurrence clustering, as were about 5 repertoires with anomalous nucleotide sharing. TCRdb carries this immuneACCESS record with in-frame sequences only. Its versions omit some clonotypes, under half of them owing to an unresolved V gene in the studies checked, with the rest unexplained. V and J calls and clone size are as listed in that table; D and trimming were resolved from the DNA. The sample has over 100,000 clones on record, around 76% of them singletons. 12% of the sample lies in the top ten.

CDR1 and CDR2 (MNHEY, SVGAGI) derive from the germline V gene. Trimming removed 5 bases from V and 4 bases from J, leaving 15 bases between the germline ends. Inclusive of the bounding cysteine and phenylalanine, the CDR3 is 14 residues long. The entry retains the CDR3 DNA only, 42 bases that are in frame from base 1. The cohort consisted of approximately 670 healthy bone marrow donors. At the time of sampling, all cohort members were nominally healthy, though unrecorded immune exposures were likely present. The donor tested CMV seropositive, placing the donor among the 289 seropositive members of the cohort. A peripheral blood sample was provided by each donor, and peripheral blood mononuclear cells were used for TCR beta sequencing. Genomic DNA was extracted from the blood cell samples with the Qiagen DNeasy Blood Extraction Kit.

Sequenced material: PBMCs. The chain employs TRBV6-5 and TRBJ2-7; 5 matching bases give a weak D call of TRBD2. This TCR came from a woman between 40 and 50 years old in good health and CMV-seropositive. The DNA is as follows: TGTGCCAGCAGTACTAACAGACTATCATACGAGCAGTACTTC. The resulting protein is CASSTNRLSYEQYF.